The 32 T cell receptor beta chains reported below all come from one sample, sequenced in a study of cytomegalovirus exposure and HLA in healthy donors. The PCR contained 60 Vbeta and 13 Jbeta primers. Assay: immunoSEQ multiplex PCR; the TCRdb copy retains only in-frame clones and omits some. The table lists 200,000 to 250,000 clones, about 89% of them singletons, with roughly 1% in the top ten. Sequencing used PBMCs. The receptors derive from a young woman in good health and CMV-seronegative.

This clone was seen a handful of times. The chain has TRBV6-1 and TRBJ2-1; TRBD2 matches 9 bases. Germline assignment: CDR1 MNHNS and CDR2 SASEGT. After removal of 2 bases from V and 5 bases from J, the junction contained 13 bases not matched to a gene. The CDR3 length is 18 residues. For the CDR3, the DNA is TGTGCCAGCAGTGAATATTCTTTCGCTAGCGGGGTTAACAATGAGCAGTTCTTC. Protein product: CASSEYSFASGVNNEQFF.

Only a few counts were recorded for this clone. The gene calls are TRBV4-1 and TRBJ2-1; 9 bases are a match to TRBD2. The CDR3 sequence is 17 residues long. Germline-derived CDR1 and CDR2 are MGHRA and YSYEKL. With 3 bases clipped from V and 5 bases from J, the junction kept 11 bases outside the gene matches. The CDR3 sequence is CASSQRGGSGGNNEQFF. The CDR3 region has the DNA TGCGCCAGCAGCCAGAGGGGGGGTAGCGGGGGTAACAATGAGCAGTTCTTC.

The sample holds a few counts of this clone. For the CDR3, the DNA is TGCGCCAGCAGCCACAAGCGGGGGACAGGGGGACAGGACACGCAGTATTTT. Translation: CASSHKRGTGGQDTQYF. The chain carries TRBV4-3 and TRBJ2-3, with TRBD1 identical over 11 bases. This CDR3 spans 17 amino acids. CDR1 and CDR2 (germline): LGHNA, YSLEER. The V segment lost 3 bases and the J segment 9 bases; nucleotides outside the gene matches: 14.

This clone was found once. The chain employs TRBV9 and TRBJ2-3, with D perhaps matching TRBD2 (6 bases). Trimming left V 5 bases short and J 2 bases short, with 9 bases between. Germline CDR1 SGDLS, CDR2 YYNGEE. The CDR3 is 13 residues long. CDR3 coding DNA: TGTGCCAGCAGTCGCGGGAACACAGATACGCAGTATTTT. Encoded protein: CASSRGNTDTQYF.

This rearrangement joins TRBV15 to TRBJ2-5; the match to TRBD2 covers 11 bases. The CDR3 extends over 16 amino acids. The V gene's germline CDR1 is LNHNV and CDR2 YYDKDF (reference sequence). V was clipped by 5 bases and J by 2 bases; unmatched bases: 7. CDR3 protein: CATSHGSSGGQETQYF. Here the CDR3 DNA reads TGTGCCACCAGCCACGGGTCTAGCGGGGGGCAAGAGACCCAGTACTTC.

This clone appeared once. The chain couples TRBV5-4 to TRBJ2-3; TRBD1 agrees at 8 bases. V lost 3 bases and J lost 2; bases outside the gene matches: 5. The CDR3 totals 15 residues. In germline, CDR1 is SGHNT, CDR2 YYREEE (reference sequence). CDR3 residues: CASSSRDRHTDTQYF. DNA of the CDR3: TGTGCCAGCAGCTCACGGGACAGGCACACAGATACGCAGTATTTT.

CDR3 residues: CASSQGDTYEQYF. CDR3 DNA: TGTGCCAGCAGCCAAGGGGACACCTACGAGCAGTACTTC. The chain employs TRBV14 and TRBJ2-5, with D tentatively TRBD1 (6 bases). The DNA matches TRBJ2-7 better at its end, which makes the J call doubtful. The CDR3 length is 13 residues. Germline assignment: CDR1 SGHDN and CDR2 FVKESK.

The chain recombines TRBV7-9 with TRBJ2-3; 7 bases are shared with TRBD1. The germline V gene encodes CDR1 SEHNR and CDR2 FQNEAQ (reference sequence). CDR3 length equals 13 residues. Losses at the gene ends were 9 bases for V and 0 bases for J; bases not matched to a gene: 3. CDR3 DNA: TGTGCCAGTAGACAGGGCAGCACAGATACGCAGTATTTT. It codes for CASRQGSTDTQYF.

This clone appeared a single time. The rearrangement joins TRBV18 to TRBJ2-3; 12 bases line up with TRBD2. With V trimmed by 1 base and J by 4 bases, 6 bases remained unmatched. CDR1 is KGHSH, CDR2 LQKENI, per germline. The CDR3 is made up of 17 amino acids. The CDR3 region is CASSPRLAGVGADTQYF. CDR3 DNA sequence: TGTGCCAGCTCACCACGACTAGCGGGAGTAGGGGCAGATACGCAGTATTTT.

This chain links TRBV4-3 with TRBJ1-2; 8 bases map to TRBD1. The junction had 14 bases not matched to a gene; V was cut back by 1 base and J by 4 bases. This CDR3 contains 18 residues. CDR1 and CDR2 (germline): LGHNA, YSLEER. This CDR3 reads CASSQGGAGGERSYGYTF. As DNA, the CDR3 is TGCGCCAGCAGCCAAGGCGGGGCAGGGGGCGAACGGAGCTATGGCTACACCTTC.

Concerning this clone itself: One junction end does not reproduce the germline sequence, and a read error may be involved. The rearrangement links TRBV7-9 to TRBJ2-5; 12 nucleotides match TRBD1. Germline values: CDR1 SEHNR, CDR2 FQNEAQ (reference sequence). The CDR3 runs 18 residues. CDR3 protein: CASRGQGAKDDGQEAQYF. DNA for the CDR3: TGTGCCAGCAGGGGACAGGGGGCGAAAGACGACGGCCAAGAGGCCCAGTACTTC.

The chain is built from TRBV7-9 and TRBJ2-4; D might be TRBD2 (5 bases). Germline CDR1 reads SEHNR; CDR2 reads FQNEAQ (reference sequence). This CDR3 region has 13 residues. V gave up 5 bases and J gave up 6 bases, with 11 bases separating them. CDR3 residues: CASSPTSLNIQYF. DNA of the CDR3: TGTGCCAGCAGCCCCACTAGTCTAAACATTCAGTACTTC.

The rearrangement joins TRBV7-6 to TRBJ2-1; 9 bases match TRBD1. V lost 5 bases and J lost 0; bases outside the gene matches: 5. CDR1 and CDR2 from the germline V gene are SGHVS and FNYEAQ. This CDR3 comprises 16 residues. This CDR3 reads CASSMTGGLSYNEQFF. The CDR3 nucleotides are TGTGCCAGCAGCATGACAGGGGGGCTCTCCTACAATGAGCAGTTCTTC.

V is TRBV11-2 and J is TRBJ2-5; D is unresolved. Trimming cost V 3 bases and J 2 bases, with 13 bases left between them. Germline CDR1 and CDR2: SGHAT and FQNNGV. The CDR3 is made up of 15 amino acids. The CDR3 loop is CASSFNFQVQETQYF. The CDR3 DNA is TGTGCCAGCAGCTTTAACTTTCAGGTACAAGAGACCCAGTACTTC.

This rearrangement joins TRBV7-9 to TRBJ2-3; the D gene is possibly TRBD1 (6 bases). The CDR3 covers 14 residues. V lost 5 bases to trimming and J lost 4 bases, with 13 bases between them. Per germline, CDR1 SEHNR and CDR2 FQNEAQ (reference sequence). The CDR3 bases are TGTGCCAGCAGCCCCGACAGGTTCCCAGATACGCAGTATTTT. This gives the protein CASSPDRFPDTQYF.

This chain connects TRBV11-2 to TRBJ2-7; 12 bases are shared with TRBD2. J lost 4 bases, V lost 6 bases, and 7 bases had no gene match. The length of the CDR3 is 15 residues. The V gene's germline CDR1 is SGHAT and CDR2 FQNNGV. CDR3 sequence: CASRSSGREEYEQYF. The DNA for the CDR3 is TGTGCCAGCAGGTCTAGCGGGAGGGAAGAATACGAGCAGTACTTC.

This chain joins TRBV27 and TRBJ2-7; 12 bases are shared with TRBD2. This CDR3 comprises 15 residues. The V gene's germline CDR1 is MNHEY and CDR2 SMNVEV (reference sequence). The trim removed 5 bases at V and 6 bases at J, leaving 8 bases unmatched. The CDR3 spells CASSPPSGRGSEQYF. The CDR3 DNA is TGTGCCAGCAGTCCTCCTAGCGGGAGGGGTTCCGAGCAGTACTTC.

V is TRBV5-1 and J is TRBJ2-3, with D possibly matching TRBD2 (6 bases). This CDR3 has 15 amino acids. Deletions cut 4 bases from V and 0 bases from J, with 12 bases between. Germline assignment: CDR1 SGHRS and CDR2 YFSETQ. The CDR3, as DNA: TGCGCCAGCAGCCGGGACTCAACTAGCACAGATACGCAGTATTTT. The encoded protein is CASSRDSTSTDTQYF.

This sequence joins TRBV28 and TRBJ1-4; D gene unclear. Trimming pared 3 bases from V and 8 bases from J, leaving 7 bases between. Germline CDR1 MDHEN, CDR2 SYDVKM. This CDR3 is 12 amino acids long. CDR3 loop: CASSLGWEKLFF. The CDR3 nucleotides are TGTGCCAGCAGTTTGGGCTGGGAAAAACTGTTTTTT.

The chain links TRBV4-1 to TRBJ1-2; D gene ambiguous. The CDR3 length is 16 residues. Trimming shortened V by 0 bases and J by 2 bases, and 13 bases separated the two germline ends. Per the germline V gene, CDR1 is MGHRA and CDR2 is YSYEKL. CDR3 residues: CASSQDLITFNYGYTF. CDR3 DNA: TGCGCCAGCAGCCAAGATCTGATCACTTTCAACTATGGCTACACCTTC.

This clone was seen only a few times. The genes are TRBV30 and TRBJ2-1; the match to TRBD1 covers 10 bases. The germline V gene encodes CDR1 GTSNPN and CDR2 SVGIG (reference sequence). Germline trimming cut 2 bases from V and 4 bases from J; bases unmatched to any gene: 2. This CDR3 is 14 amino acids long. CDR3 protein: CAWSTGQGYNEQFF. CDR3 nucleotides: TGTGCCTGGAGTACGGGACAGGGGTACAATGAGCAGTTCTTC.

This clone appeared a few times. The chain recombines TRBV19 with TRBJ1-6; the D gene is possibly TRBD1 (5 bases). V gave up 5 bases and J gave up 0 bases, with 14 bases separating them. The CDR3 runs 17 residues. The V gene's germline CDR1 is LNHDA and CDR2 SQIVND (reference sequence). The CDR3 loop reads CASSDSFHLSYNSPLHF. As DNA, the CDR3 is TGTGCCAGTAGTGACAGCTTCCACCTCTCCTATAATTCACCCCTCCACTTT.

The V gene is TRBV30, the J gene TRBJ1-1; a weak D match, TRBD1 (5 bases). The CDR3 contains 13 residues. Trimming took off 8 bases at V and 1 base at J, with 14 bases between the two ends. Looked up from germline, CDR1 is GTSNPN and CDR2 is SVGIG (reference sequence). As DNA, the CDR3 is TGTGCCCGGGCCAGGGATGGGAACACTGAAGCTTTCTTT. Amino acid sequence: CARARDGNTEAFF.

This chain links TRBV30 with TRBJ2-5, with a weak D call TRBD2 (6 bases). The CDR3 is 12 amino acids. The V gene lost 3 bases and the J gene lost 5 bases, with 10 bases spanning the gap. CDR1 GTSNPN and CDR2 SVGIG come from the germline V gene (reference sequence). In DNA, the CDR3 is TGTGCCTGGAGGTATAGCGGTGAGACCCAGTACTTC. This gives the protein CAWRYSGETQYF. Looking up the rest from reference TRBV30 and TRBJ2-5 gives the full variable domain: SQTIHQWPATLVQPVGSPLSLECTVEGTSNPNLYWYRQAAGRGLQLLFYSVGIGQISSEVPQNLSASRPQDRQFILSSKKLLLSDSGFYLCAWRYSGETQYFGPGTRLLVL.

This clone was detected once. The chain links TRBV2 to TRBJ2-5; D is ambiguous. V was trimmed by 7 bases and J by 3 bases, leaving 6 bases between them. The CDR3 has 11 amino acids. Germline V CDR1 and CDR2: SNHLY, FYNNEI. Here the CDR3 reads CASNPEETQYF. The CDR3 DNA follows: TGTGCCAGCAACCCGGAAGAGACCCAGTACTTC.

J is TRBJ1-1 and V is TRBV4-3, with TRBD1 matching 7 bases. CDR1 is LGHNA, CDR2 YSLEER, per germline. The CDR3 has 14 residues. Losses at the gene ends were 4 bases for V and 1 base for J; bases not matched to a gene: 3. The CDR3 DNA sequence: TGCGCCAGCAGCCTTAGGACAGGGAACACTGAAGCTTTCTTT. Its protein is CASSLRTGNTEAFF.

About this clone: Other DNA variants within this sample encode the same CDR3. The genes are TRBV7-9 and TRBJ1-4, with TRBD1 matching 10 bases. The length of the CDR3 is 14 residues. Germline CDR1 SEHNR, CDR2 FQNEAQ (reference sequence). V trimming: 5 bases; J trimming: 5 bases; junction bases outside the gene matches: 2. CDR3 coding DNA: TGTGCCAGCAGCCGGGACAGGGGAAATGAAAAACTGTTTTTT. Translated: CASSRDRGNEKLFF.

The CDR3 region is CASSLEAGWVNTQYF. In DNA form, the CDR3 reads TGTGCCAGCAGCTTGGAAGCGGGATGGGTGAATACGCAGTATTTT. The rearrangement links TRBV5-4 to TRBJ2-3, with 7 nucleotides matching TRBD2. CDR3 size: 15 residues. Germline V gives CDR1 SGHNT, CDR2 YYREEE (reference sequence). The V and J ends lost 0 bases and 7 bases, in that order; junction bases with no gene match: 8.

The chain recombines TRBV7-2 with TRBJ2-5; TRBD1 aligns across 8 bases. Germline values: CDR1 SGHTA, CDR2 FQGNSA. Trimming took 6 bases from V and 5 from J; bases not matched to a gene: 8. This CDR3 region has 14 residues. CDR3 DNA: TGTGCCAGCAGACAGGGGGGATCCCTGGAGACCCAGTACTTC. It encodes CASRQGGSLETQYF.

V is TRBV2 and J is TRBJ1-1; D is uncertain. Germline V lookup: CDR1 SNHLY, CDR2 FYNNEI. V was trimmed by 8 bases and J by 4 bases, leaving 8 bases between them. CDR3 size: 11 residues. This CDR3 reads CASAGGTEAFF. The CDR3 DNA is TGTGCCAGCGCCGGCGGCACTGAAGCTTTCTTT.

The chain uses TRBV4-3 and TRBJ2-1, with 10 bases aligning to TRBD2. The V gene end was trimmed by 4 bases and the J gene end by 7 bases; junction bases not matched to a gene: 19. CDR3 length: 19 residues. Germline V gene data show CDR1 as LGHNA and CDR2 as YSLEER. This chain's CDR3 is CASSRTWAAGGLGGNEQFF. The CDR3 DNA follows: TGCGCCAGCAGCCGGACATGGGCAGCGGGGGGGCTAGGTGGAAATGAGCAGTTCTTC.

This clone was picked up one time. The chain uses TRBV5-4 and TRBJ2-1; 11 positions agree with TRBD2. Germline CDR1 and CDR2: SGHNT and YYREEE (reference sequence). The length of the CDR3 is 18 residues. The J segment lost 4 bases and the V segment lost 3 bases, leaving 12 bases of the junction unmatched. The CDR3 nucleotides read TGTGCCAGCAGCTGGGGCGGGCCTAGCGGGGGGTCATACAATGAGCAGTTCTTC. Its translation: CASSWGGPSGGSYNEQFF. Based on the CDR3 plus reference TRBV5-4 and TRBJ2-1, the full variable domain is ETGVTQSPTHLIKTRGQQVTLRCSSQSGHNTVSWYQQALGQGPQFIFQYYREEENGRGNFPPRFSGLQFPNYSSELNVNALELDDSALYLCASSWGGPSGGSYNEQFFGPGTRLTVL.